Listed below are T cell receptor beta chains from one sample, sequenced in a study of T cells after yellow fever vaccination. TCRdb re-called the 5' RACE reads through MiXCR, storing one row per CDR3 protein. The repertoire consists of approximately 61,000 distinct CDR3 sequences, with approximately 6.5% occurring once and the leading ten covering around 44%. This sample comprised CD8+ T cells sorted from PBMCs, obtained on the day of the first yellow fever vaccination. The receptors derive from a young man who received the YFV17D yellow fever vaccine. CDR3s include the opening cysteine and the closing phenylalanine or tryptophan. Each record gives: clone size, V gene, D gene, J gene, CDR3 DNA, CDR3 protein. The D gene is left open where the match is weak. A row's size may be missing; if present it is once, few, many or a size class.

clone_size: -; v_call: TRBV14; d_call: -; j_call: TRBJ2-7; cdr3_nt: TGTGCCAGTAGCCAACTACGTTACTACGAGCAGTACTTC; cdr3_aa: CASSQLRYYEQYF
clone_size: -; v_call: TRBV29-1; d_call: -; j_call: TRBJ2-7; cdr3_nt: TGCAGCGTTGAAGATGGTTCGCAGACCTACGAGCAGTACTTC; cdr3_aa: CSVEDGSQTYEQYF
clone_size: -; v_call: TRBV14; d_call: -; j_call: TRBJ2-1; cdr3_nt: TGTGCCAGCAGCCAAACGGGTCATGAGCAGTTCTTC; cdr3_aa: CASSQTGHEQFF
clone_size: -; v_call: TRBV9; d_call: TRBD1; j_call: TRBJ1-2; cdr3_nt: TGTGCCAGCAGCGTAGGAAGGGGGCGCTCGGAGGGCTACACCTTC; cdr3_aa: CASSVGRGRSEGYTF
clone_size: many; v_call: TRBV27; d_call: -; j_call: TRBJ2-5; cdr3_nt: TGTGCCAGCAGAAGTTACTTGAAGACCCAGTACTTC; cdr3_aa: CASRSYLKTQYF
clone_size: many; v_call: TRBV5-1; d_call: -; j_call: TRBJ1-1; cdr3_nt: TGCGCCAGCAGCTTGAGGGGCGCGGTCACTGAAGCTTTCTTT; cdr3_aa: CASSLRGAVTEAFF
clone_size: few; v_call: TRBV4-2; d_call: TRBD1; j_call: TRBJ2-2; cdr3_nt: TGTGCCAGCAGTTTAGACAGGGGAGTCACCGGGGAGCTGTTTTTT; cdr3_aa: CASSLDRGVTGELFF
clone_size: -; v_call: TRBV4-3; d_call: -; j_call: TRBJ2-1; cdr3_nt: TGCGCCAGCAGCCAAGATCGAGACACCGAGCAGTTCTTC; cdr3_aa: CASSQDRDTEQFF
clone_size: once; v_call: TRBV29-1; d_call: -; j_call: TRBJ2-1; cdr3_nt: TGCAGCTTCCTCAGGGTTACCTACAATGAGCAGTTCTTC; cdr3_aa: CSFLRVTYNEQFF
clone_size: many; v_call: TRBV6-2/TRBV6-3; d_call: TRBD1; j_call: TRBJ1-5; cdr3_nt: TGTGCCAGCAGTCTTAGAGGACAGGGGTATTCTCAGCCCCAGCATTTT; cdr3_aa: CASSLRGQGYSQPQHF